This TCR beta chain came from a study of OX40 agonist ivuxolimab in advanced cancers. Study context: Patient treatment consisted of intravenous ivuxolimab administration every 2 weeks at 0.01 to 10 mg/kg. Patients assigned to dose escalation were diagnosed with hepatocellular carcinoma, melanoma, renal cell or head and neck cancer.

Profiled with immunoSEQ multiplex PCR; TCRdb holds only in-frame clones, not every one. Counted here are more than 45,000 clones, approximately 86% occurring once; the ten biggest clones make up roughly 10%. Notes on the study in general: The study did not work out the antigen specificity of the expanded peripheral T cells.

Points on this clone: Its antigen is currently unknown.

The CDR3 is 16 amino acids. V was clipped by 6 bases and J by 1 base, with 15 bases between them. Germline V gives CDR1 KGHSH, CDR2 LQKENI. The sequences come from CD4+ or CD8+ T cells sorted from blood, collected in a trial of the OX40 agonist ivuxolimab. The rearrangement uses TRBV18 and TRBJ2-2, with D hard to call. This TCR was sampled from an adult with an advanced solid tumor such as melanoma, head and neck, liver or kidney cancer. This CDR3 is CASSPPHGENTGELFF. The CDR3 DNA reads TGTGCCAGCTCCCCTCCCCACGGAGAGAACACCGGGGAGCTGTTTTTT.